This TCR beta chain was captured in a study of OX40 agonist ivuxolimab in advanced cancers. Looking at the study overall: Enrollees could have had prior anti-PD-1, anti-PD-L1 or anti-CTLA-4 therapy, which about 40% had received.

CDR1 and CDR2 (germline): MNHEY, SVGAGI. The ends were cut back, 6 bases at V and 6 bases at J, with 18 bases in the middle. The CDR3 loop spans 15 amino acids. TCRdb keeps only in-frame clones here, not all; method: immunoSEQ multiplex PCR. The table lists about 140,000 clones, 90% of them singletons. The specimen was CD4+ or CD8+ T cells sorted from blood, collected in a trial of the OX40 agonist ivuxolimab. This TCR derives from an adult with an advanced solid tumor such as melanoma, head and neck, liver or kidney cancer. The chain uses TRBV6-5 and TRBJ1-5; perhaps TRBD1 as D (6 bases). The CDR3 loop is CASRSAGDSGQPQHF. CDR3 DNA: TGTGCCAGCAGGTCCGCAGGGGATTCCGGTCAGCCCCAGCATTTT.